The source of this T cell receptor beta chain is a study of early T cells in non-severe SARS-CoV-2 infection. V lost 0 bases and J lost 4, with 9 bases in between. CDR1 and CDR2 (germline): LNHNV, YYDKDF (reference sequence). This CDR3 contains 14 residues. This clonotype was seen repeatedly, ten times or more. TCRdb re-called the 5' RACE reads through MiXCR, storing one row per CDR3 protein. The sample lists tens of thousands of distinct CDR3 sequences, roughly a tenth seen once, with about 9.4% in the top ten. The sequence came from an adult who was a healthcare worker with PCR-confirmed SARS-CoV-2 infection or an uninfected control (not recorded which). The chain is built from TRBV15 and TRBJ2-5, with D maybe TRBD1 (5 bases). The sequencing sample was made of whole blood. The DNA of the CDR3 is TGTGCCACCAGCAGAGATCCAGGGTCAGAGACCCAGTACTTC. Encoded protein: CATSRDPGSETQYF.